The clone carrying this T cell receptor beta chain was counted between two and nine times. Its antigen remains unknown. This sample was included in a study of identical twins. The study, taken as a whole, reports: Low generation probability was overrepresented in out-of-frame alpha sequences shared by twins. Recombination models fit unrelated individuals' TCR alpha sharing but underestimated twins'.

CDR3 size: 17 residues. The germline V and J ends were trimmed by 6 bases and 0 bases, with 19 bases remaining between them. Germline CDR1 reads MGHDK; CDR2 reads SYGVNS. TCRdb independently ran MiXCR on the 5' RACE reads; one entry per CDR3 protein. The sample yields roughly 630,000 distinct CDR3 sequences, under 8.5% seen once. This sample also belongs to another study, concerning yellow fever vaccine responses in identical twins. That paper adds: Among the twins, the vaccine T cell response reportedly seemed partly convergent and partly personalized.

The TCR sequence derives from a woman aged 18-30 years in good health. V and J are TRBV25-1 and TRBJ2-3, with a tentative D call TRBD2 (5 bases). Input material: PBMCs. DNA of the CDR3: TGTGCCAGCAGGACGGTCGGAGGACCATCTAGCACAGATACGCAGTATTTT. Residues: CASRTVGGPSSTDTQYF.